This T cell receptor beta chain derives from a study of blood T cell repertoires in COVID-19. Original methodology: Reference gene primers were amplified, and this amplification served to estimate nucleated cell counts. Profiling relied on immunoSEQ multiplex PCR, and the TCRdb table lists in-frame clones only, not all of them. D and trimming were read from the DNA, whereas the V and J calls and clone size are those reported in that table. The repertoire holds 90,000 to 120,000 clones, 85% to 90% seen once, with about a third in the top ten. The CDR3 runs to 14 residues. The ends lost 3 bases at V and 0 bases at J; junction bases unmatched: 3. Germline CDR1 and CDR2: SGHRS and YFSETQ.

This chain uses TRBV5-1 with TRBJ2-7; TRBD1 matches at 7 bases. This receptor was taken from a woman at least 80 years old with acute or convalescent COVID-19. Sequencing input: peripheral blood. This CDR3 reads CASSWGQSSYEQYF. CDR3 sequence (DNA): TGCGCCAGCAGCTGGGGACAGTCCTCCTACGAGCAGTACTTC.